The rows below give T cell receptor beta chains drawn from one sample of a study of blood T cell repertoires in COVID-19. The protocol was immunoSEQ multiplex PCR, while the TCRdb copy is restricted to in-frame clones and leaves out a portion. The sample consists of about 230,000 clones, approximately 84% of them appearing once. What was sequenced was peripheral blood. The receptors here all came from a woman older than 75 with acute or convalescent COVID-19. CDR3s include the opening cysteine and the closing phenylalanine or tryptophan. A D gene is named only where the DNA matches it firmly. Rows give clone size only sometimes, using once, few, many, or a class for an expanded clone.

clone size: .
V gene: TRBV19
D gene: .
J gene: TRBJ2-7
CDR3 DNA: TGTGCCAGTAGTGTACAGGGTTACGAGCAGTACTTC
CDR3 protein: CASSVQGYEQYF

clone size: many
V gene: TRBV28
D gene: .
J gene: TRBJ1-2
CDR3 DNA: TGTGCCAGCAGTGTCGGACAGCTAATAACTAACTATGGCTACACCTTC
CDR3 protein: CASSVGQLITNYGYTF

clone size: .
V gene: TRBV5-1
D gene: .
J gene: TRBJ2-7
CDR3 DNA: TGCGCCAGCAGCTTGGCGGCGGGTACCTACGAGCAGTACTTC
CDR3 protein: CASSLAAGTYEQYF

clone size: .
V gene: TRBV7-3
D gene: TRBD1
J gene: TRBJ1-2
CDR3 DNA: TGTGCCAGCAGCAGGGGACAGGGGGACTATGGCTACACCTTC
CDR3 protein: CASSRGQGDYGYTF

clone size: once
V gene: TRBV19
D gene: .
J gene: TRBJ1-2
CDR3 DNA: TGTGCCAGTAGTAAGAGTTCTAATGGCTACACCTTC
CDR3 protein: CASSKSSNGYTF

clone size: .
V gene: TRBV5-1
D gene: TRBD1
J gene: TRBJ1-1
CDR3 DNA: TGCGCCAGCAGCATGGAGGGACAGCCTAACACTGAAGCTTTCTTT
CDR3 protein: CASSMEGQPNTEAFF

clone size: .
V gene: TRBV5-1
D gene: .
J gene: TRBJ1-2
CDR3 DNA: TGCGCCAGCAGCAGCACAGGGCAGAGGCACTATGGCTACACCTTC
CDR3 protein: CASSSTGQRHYGYTF

clone size: .
V gene: TRBV5-1
D gene: .
J gene: TRBJ2-4
CDR3 DNA: TGCGCCAGCAGTCCCCTTAGGGGCCTAGCCAAAAACATTCAGTACTTC
CDR3 protein: CASSPLRGLAKNIQYF

clone size: .
V gene: TRBV20-1
D gene: .
J gene: TRBJ1-4
CDR3 DNA: TGCAGTGCTAGACGGGTTGAAAAACTGTTTTTT
CDR3 protein: CSARRVEKLFF

clone size: .
V gene: TRBV7-2
D gene: .
J gene: TRBJ2-3
CDR3 DNA: TGTGCCAGCAGCTTAGGGGACTCGGGCCTGTGGGATACGCAGTATTTT
CDR3 protein: CASSLGDSGLWDTQYF

clone size: .
V gene: TRBV10-1
D gene: TRBD1
J gene: TRBJ2-7
CDR3 DNA: TGCGCCAGCAGACCCGGACAGGGGGTCAGGGTATGCGAGCAGTACTTC
CDR3 protein: CASRPGQGVRVCEQYF

clone size: .
V gene: TRBV10-3
D gene: .
J gene: TRBJ2-1
CDR3 DNA: TGTGCCATTGTTCCGGAGGGGAGGCCCAACAATGAGCAGTTCTTC
CDR3 protein: CAIVPEGRPNNEQFF

clone size: .
V gene: TRBV3-1/TRBV3-2
D gene: TRBD1
J gene: TRBJ2-2
CDR3 DNA: TGTGCCAGCAGCCAAGAAAGGGGGCGAGGCACCGGGGAGCTGTTTTTT
CDR3 protein: CASSQERGRGTGELFF

clone size: .
V gene: TRBV7-2
D gene: .
J gene: TRBJ1-1
CDR3 DNA: TGTGCCAGCAGCTTGACACTTGTGAACACTGAAGCTTTCTTT
CDR3 protein: CASSLTLVNTEAFF

clone size: few
V gene: TRBV3-1/TRBV3-2
D gene: .
J gene: TRBJ2-2
CDR3 DNA: TGTGCCAGCAGCCAGGGGCCTGGAACCGGGGAGCTGTTTTTT
CDR3 protein: CASSQGPGTGELFF

clone size: once
V gene: TRBV27
D gene: TRBD2
J gene: TRBJ2-5
CDR3 DNA: TGTGCCAGCAGTTCAGCGGGAGGGCCCGGGGAGACCCAGTACTTC
CDR3 protein: CASSSAGGPGETQYF

clone size: .
V gene: TRBV21-1
D gene: .
J gene: TRBJ1-2
CDR3 DNA: TGTGCCAGCAGCAAAGGTTGCAGCTATGGCTACACCTTC
CDR3 protein: CASSKGCSYGYTF

clone size: .
V gene: TRBV6-5
D gene: TRBD1
J gene: TRBJ1-5
CDR3 DNA: TGTGCCAGCAGTAAGCAGGGGGTAGATCAGCCCCAGCATTTT
CDR3 protein: CASSKQGVDQPQHF

clone size: .
V gene: TRBV5-4
D gene: TRBD1
J gene: TRBJ1-1
CDR3 DNA: TGTGCCAGCAGCTTTACAATGGGGACAGGGGGCTCTGAAGCTTTCTTT
CDR3 protein: CASSFTMGTGGSEAFF

clone size: .
V gene: TRBV11-2
D gene: .
J gene: TRBJ2-3
CDR3 DNA: TGTGCCAGCAGCTTAGAAGGCAGGGACATCGATACGCAGTATTTT
CDR3 protein: CASSLEGRDIDTQYF

clone size: .
V gene: TRBV3-1/TRBV3-2
D gene: TRBD1
J gene: TRBJ1-1
CDR3 DNA: TGTGCCAGCAGCGTGGACAGGGGGAACACTGAAGCTTTCTTT
CDR3 protein: CASSVDRGNTEAFF

clone size: few
V gene: TRBV19
D gene: TRBD1
J gene: TRBJ1-1
CDR3 DNA: TGTGCCAGTAGTATAACACAGGGGTTGAACACTGAAGCTTTCTTT
CDR3 protein: CASSITQGLNTEAFF

clone size: .
V gene: TRBV25-1
D gene: TRBD1
J gene: TRBJ2-1
CDR3 DNA: TGTGCCAGCAGTGACGAGACAGGGTATGAGCAGTTCTTC
CDR3 protein: CASSDETGYEQFF

clone size: once
V gene: TRBV9
D gene: TRBD1
J gene: TRBJ2-2
CDR3 DNA: TGTGCCAGCAGCCTTAGCGGGACAGGGGGACCGGCCGGGGAGCTGTTTTTT
CDR3 protein: CASSLSGTGGPAGELFF

clone size: .
V gene: TRBV7-9
D gene: .
J gene: TRBJ1-2
CDR3 DNA: TGTGCCAGTGATCAATACAGGCAGGGGCGATCTGGGGGCTACACCTTC
CDR3 protein: CASDQYRQGRSGGYTF

clone size: .
V gene: TRBV5-1
D gene: .
J gene: TRBJ1-2
CDR3 DNA: TGCGCCAGCAGTTTTGGACGGATTACAGGGGGCTACACCTTC
CDR3 protein: CASSFGRITGGYTF

clone size: .
V gene: TRBV7-2
D gene: TRBD2
J gene: TRBJ2-1
CDR3 DNA: TGTGCCAGCAGCTCCATGACTAGCGGGGTAGATGAGCAGTTCTTC
CDR3 protein: CASSSMTSGVDEQFF

clone size: .
V gene: TRBV21-1
D gene: .
J gene: TRBJ2-4
CDR3 DNA: TGTGCCAGCAGCCACAGGAGGAGCAGGGACATCTATCTAGCCAAAAACATTCAGTACTTC
CDR3 protein: CASSHRRSRDIYLAKNIQYF

clone size: .
V gene: TRBV4-2
D gene: TRBD2
J gene: TRBJ2-1
CDR3 DNA: TGTGCCAGCAGCCAAGAACTAGCGGGGGTAAATGAGCAGTTCTTC
CDR3 protein: CASSQELAGVNEQFF

clone size: .
V gene: TRBV5-1
D gene: .
J gene: TRBJ1-2
CDR3 DNA: TGCGCCAGCAGCTTGAGGCAGGGATCTAACTATGGCTACACCTTC
CDR3 protein: CASSLRQGSNYGYTF

clone size: .
V gene: TRBV21-1
D gene: .
J gene: TRBJ1-6
CDR3 DNA: TGTGCCAGCAGCAAAGTTACAGGGAAGGAATTGGATTCACCCCTCCACTTT
CDR3 protein: CASSKVTGKELDSPLHF

clone size: once
V gene: TRBV12-5
D gene: TRBD1
J gene: TRBJ1-1
CDR3 DNA: TGTGCTAGTGGTTTGAGGGGGCAGGGGGCCAGAAGGACTGAAGCTTTCTTT
CDR3 protein: CASGLRGQGARRTEAFF

clone size: .
V gene: TRBV27
D gene: TRBD1
J gene: TRBJ1-5
CDR3 DNA: TGTGCCAGCAGCACCGGGACAGGGCTTGTGGGAAATCAGCCCCAGCATTTT
CDR3 protein: CASSTGTGLVGNQPQHF

clone size: .
V gene: TRBV12-3/TRBV12-4
D gene: TRBD1
J gene: TRBJ1-3
CDR3 DNA: TGTGCCAGCAGCCCGGGACAGGGAAACACCATATATTTT
CDR3 protein: CASSPGQGNTIYF

clone size: .
V gene: TRBV3-1/TRBV3-2
D gene: .
J gene: TRBJ2-1
CDR3 DNA: TGTGCCAGCAGCCGAAACCCCCCGGGACTCGGACCCAATGAGCAGTTCTTC
CDR3 protein: CASSRNPPGLGPNEQFF

clone size: .
V gene: TRBV6-5
D gene: .
J gene: TRBJ2-3
CDR3 DNA: TGTGCCAGCAGTTACTCTTCCCGGTCAAACACAGATACGCAGTATTTT
CDR3 protein: CASSYSSRSNTDTQYF

clone size: once
V gene: TRBV6-2/TRBV6-3
D gene: .
J gene: TRBJ1-5
CDR3 DNA: TGTGCCAGCAGTTACTCCGACAGGCCCGATCAGCCCCAGCATTTT
CDR3 protein: CASSYSDRPDQPQHF

clone size: once
V gene: TRBV30
D gene: TRBD1
J gene: TRBJ1-2
CDR3 DNA: TGTGCCTGGAGTATCGGACAGGCGTATGGCTACACCTTC
CDR3 protein: CAWSIGQAYGYTF

clone size: .
V gene: TRBV4-2
D gene: .
J gene: TRBJ1-2
CDR3 DNA: TGTGCCAGCAGCCGGGCATACTATGGCTACACCTTC
CDR3 protein: CASSRAYYGYTF

clone size: many
V gene: TRBV7-3
D gene: .
J gene: TRBJ2-1
CDR3 DNA: TGTGCCAGCAGCTCCGCGACCGGGACTCAATACAATGAGCAGTTCTTC
CDR3 protein: CASSSATGTQYNEQFF

clone size: .
V gene: TRBV18
D gene: .
J gene: TRBJ2-5
CDR3 DNA: TGTGCCAGCTCACCACGACTACAAGAGACCCAGTACTTC
CDR3 protein: CASSPRLQETQYF

clone size: .
V gene: TRBV11-2
D gene: TRBD1
J gene: TRBJ1-2
CDR3 DNA: TGTGCCAGCAGCTTAGCCCCCCCACGGGACAGGGTTCATGGCTACACCTTC
CDR3 protein: CASSLAPPRDRVHGYTF